This record covers a single TCR beta chain. In germline, CDR1 is SGDLS, CDR2 YYNGEE. The CDR3 covers 18 residues. Losses at the gene ends were 4 bases for V and 4 bases for J; bases not matched to a gene: 13. This entry comes from a study of PD-L1 blockade in urothelial cancer. Overall study: Patients had received 0 to 3 prior chemotherapy regimens. Timepoints chosen for blood analysis were 3 weeks (second dose) and 6 weeks after treatment start. A median blood sample held approximately 140,000 T cells and around 80,000 unique TCRs.

Only in-frame clones appear in the TCRdb table, and some are missing; sequencing was by immunoSEQ multiplex PCR. The repertoire holds roughly 120,000 clones, about 89% seen once, with 1.5% to 2% in the top ten. Time point noted: peripheral blood 6 weeks after treatment start. Samples spanned pretreatment and treatment, with 1 to 8 time points per patient. The sequence derives from a man in his sixties with urothelial cancer. This chain joins TRBV9 and TRBJ2-6; 8 nucleotides line up with TRBD1. The source was PBMCs, collected around atezolizumab (anti-PD-L1) treatment. The CDR3 reads CASSPLWTGLGGANVLTF. In DNA form, the CDR3 reads TGTGCCAGCAGCCCGCTCTGGACAGGGCTAGGAGGGGCCAACGTCCTGACTTTC.